The source of this T cell receptor (beta chain) is a study of cytomegalovirus exposure and HLA in healthy donors. The J segment lost 2 bases and the V segment lost 3 bases, leaving 5 bases of the junction unmatched. CDR1 is MNHNS and CDR2 is SASEGT in the germline V gene. The CDR3 covers 15 residues. Unrecorded immune exposures were likely, despite nominal health at sampling. Comment on this clone: Its specificity is not known.

The PCR employed 60 Vbeta primers together with 13 Jbeta primers. TCRdb's copy holds only in-frame clones and misses some; the assay was immunoSEQ multiplex PCR. The sample lists about 190,000 clones, around nine tenths occurring once. General study findings and limits: Most TCR sequences proved rare, with some public TCRs found in many donors. Highly shared variants forming one cluster were likely a sequencing artifact. Indistinguishable V segments, including TRBV6-2 and TRBV6-3, were excluded.

Sample: PBMCs. The receptor was isolated from a woman younger than 35 in good health and CMV-seronegative. V gene TRBV6-1 combines with J gene TRBJ2-7; 9 bases are a match to TRBD1. The CDR3 DNA is TGTGCCAGCAGTGACCACGGGACAGGGCCCTACGAGCAGTACTTC. Its protein is CASSDHGTGPYEQYF.